This T cell receptor (beta chain) was profiled in a study of T cell responses to AZD1222 COVID-19 vaccine. The CDR3 totals 16 residues. Germline V gene lookup returns CDR1 SGHDT and CDR2 YYEEEE. Trimming cost V 4 bases and J 0 bases; bases outside gene matches: 7. As regards this clone: Its target is not known.

Findings and caveats of the study: Baseline seropositives among AZD1222 recipients totaled only 5 to 7. Donors in the cohort were predominantly white British and more often female, and clonal diversity was possibly underestimated.

Produced via immunoSEQ multiplex PCR; TCRdb's table is partial and in-frame only. The sample lists 150,000 to 200,000 clones, just over 85% occurring once. This receptor was identified in an adult who received the AZD1222 COVID-19 vaccine. This sequence joins TRBV5-6 and TRBJ1-3; 7 bases agree with TRBD1. The sample here was peripheral blood, taken 28 days after the second AZD1222 dose. The chain's CDR3 is CASSTLAGGSGNTIYF. CDR3 DNA sequence: TGTGCCAGCAGCACCCTGGCAGGGGGCTCTGGAAACACCATATATTTT.